The 10 T cell receptor beta chains in this list originate from one sample, sequenced in a study of T cell changes during pregnancy in multiple sclerosis. The table came from immunoSEQ multiplex PCR; TCRdb's copy has only in-frame clones and leaves some out. The sample has 55,000 to 75,000 clones, 92% seen once. This specimen consisted of peripheral blood, obtained after pregnancy. The receptors here all came from a female donor with multiple sclerosis, enrolled in a pregnancy study.

This sequence joins TRBV21-1 and TRBJ2-1; the table's D gene call, TRBD2, was not cross checked with the DNA. TRBV21-1 is annotated as a pseudogene. This CDR3 is 19 amino acids long. The CDR3 DNA sequence: TGTGCCAGCAGCACCCGACTAGCGGGAGGGCCAGAGTCCTACAATGAGCAGTTCTTC. Translation: CASSTRLAGGPESYNEQFF.

This chain links TRBV5-1 with TRBJ2-6; TRBD1 might be the D (6 bases). Deletions cut 4 bases from V and 4 bases from J, with 21 bases between. The CDR3 length is 18 residues. CDR1 is SGHRS and CDR2 is YFSETQ in the germline V gene. CDR3 sequence reads: CASSTGTSLAWGANVLTF. As DNA, the CDR3 is TGCGCCAGCAGCACGGGGACATCCCTCGCTTGGGGGGCCAACGTCCTGACTTTC.

The genes are TRBV28 and TRBJ1-5; D not resolved. Trimming pared 2 bases from V and 4 bases from J, leaving 9 bases between. The CDR3 length is 14 residues. CDR1 and CDR2 (germline): MDHEN, SYDVKM. This chain's CDR3 is CASSLIGLNQPQHF. CDR3 in DNA: TGTGCCAGCAGTTTAATCGGTCTAAATCAGCCCCAGCATTTT.

This sequence joins TRBV20-1 and TRBJ1-4; no clear D. The CDR3 totals 11 residues. CDR1 and CDR2 (germline): DFQATT, SNEGSKA (reference sequence). Trimming pared 7 bases from V and 8 bases from J, leaving 11 bases between. CDR3: CSVGLSEKLFF. In nucleotides, the CDR3 is TGCAGTGTTGGACTTTCCGAAAAACTGTTTTTT.

The CDR3 loop reads CASSITEGNTIYF. CDR3 DNA sequence: TGTGCCAGTAGTATAACGGAGGGAAACACCATATATTTT. The chain employs TRBV19 and TRBJ1-3; D uncertain. The germline gives CDR1 LNHDA, CDR2 SQIVND (reference sequence). CDR3 length equals 13 residues. Trimming left V 2 bases short and J 4 bases short, with 6 bases between. Variable domain in full (rest from reference TRBV19 and TRBJ1-3): DGGITQSPKYLFRKEGQNVTLSCEQNLNHDAMYWYRQDPGQGLRLIYYSQIVNDFQKGDIAEGYSVSREKKESFPLTVTSAQKNPTAFYLCASSITEGNTIYFGEGSWLTVV.

The genes are TRBV30 and TRBJ1-5; maybe TRBD1 (6 bases). V gave up 0 bases and J gave up 3 bases, with 12 bases separating them. CDR3 length: 15 amino acids. CDR1 is GTSNPN, CDR2 SVGIG, per germline (reference sequence). Here the CDR3 DNA reads TGTGCCTGGAGTGTACGGACAGAATACAATCAGCCCCAGCATTTT. This gives the protein CAWSVRTEYNQPQHF.

V gene TRBV11-2 combines with J gene TRBJ2-7; 7 nucleotides match TRBD2. The CDR3 runs to 15 residues. V shed 3 bases and J 2 bases; nucleotides not matched to a gene: 7. CDR1 SGHAT and CDR2 FQNNGV come from the germline V gene. CDR3 nucleotide sequence: TGTGCCAGCAGCTTTACCAGCGGGGTTACCTACGAGCAGTACTTC. Protein: CASSFTSGVTYEQYF.

J is TRBJ2-3 and V is TRBV5-1; 7 positions agree with TRBD2. The CDR3 is 12 amino acids. With V trimmed by 4 bases and J by 5 bases, 1 base remained unmatched. Germline V gene data show CDR1 as SGHRS and CDR2 as YFSETQ. CDR3 amino acids: CASSRGVDTQYF. The DNA for the CDR3 is TGCGCCAGCAGCCGGGGGGTAGATACGCAGTATTTT.

The count of this clone is one. The chain couples TRBV7-6 to TRBJ2-7, with 16 bases that match TRBD2. The V gene end was trimmed by 3 bases and the J gene end by 6 bases; junction bases not matched to a gene: 14. This CDR3 spans 19 amino acids. Germline CDR1 SGHVS, CDR2 FNYEAQ. The CDR3 DNA reads as TGTGCCAGCAGCTTGGAGGCGGGACTAGCGGGAGGGCCCGACTCCGAGCAGTACTTC. Its translation: CASSLEAGLAGGPDSEQYF.

The chain uses TRBV19 and TRBJ1-4; the D gene is possibly TRBD1 (6 bases). The CDR3 is 14 residues long. V lost 3 bases and J lost 7, with 12 bases in between. Germline lookup yields CDR1 LNHDA and CDR2 SQIVND (reference sequence). The CDR3 spells CASSIQGISEKLFF. Written as DNA, the CDR3 is TGTGCCAGTAGTATTCAGGGGATTAGTGAAAAACTGTTTTTT.